A selection of T cell receptor beta chains follows, all from one sample in a study of cytotoxic CD8 clonotypes in ibrutinib-treated CLL. Profiled with immunoSEQ multiplex PCR; TCRdb holds only in-frame clones, not every one. The profile shows roughly 190,000 clones, around 72% of them singletons. Sequencing was performed on PBMCs, taken after 24 months of ibrutinib treatment. These receptor sequences come from a human donor with chronic lymphocytic leukemia. CDR3s include the opening cysteine and the closing phenylalanine or tryptophan. Each record gives: V gene, J gene, D gene, clone size, CDR3 protein, CDR3 DNA. D genes are given only for firm matches. Only part of the rows carry a size: once, few, many, or a class if the clone is expanded.

>TRBV7-2|TRBJ2-5|-|-
CASGRPQGYETQYF
TGTGCCAGCGGACGCCCACAGGGCTATGAGACCCAGTACTTC
>TRBV29-1|TRBJ2-2|-|-
CSVLGGGGTGELFF
TGCAGCGTGTTGGGAGGGGGCGGAACCGGGGAGCTGTTTTTT
>TRBV6-5|TRBJ2-5|-|-
CASSYSTYPYQETQYF
TGTGCCAGCAGTTATAGCACTTATCCGTACCAAGAGACCCAGTACTTC
>TRBV5-4|TRBJ2-5|TRBD1|-
CASSSRGQFQETQYF
TGTGCCAGCAGTTCGAGGGGACAGTTCCAAGAGACCCAGTACTTC
>TRBV6-5|TRBJ2-1|-|-
CASSRRNEQFF
TGTGCCAGCAGCCGACGGAATGAGCAGTTCTTC
>TRBV10-2|TRBJ2-2|TRBD2|few
CASSAGLAGADTGELFF
TGCGCCAGCAGTGCAGGACTAGCGGGAGCGGACACCGGGGAGCTGTTTTTT
>TRBV4-2|TRBJ2-5|TRBD2|-
CASSQAQGGNQETQYF
TGTGCCAGCAGCCAAGCCCAGGGAGGGAACCAAGAGACCCAGTACTTC
>TRBV9|TRBJ2-7|TRBD1|once
CASSVDPGQGAHEQYF
TGTGCCAGCAGCGTAGATCCGGGGCAGGGGGCCCACGAGCAGTACTTC
>TRBV5-6|TRBJ2-3|-|few
CASSPSTTGITDTQYF
TGTGCCAGCAGCCCTTCCACAACGGGGATCACAGATACGCAGTATTTT
>TRBV2|TRBJ2-5|TRBD1|-
CASSGQGDSQETQYF
TGTGCCAGCAGTGGACAGGGGGACTCCCAAGAGACCCAGTACTTC
>TRBV4-3|TRBJ2-7|-|-
CASSQDLPVSPGSGEQYF
TGCGCCAGCAGCCAAGACCTGCCGGTGAGTCCCGGATCGGGAGAGCAGTACTTC
>TRBV10-3|TRBJ2-1|-|-
CAISEPTGTQFF
TGTGCCATCAGTGAACCGACCGGAACGCAGTTCTTC
>TRBV5-4|TRBJ2-3|TRBD1|-
CASSLAGQDVVFTDTQYF
TGTGCCAGCAGCTTGGCGGGACAGGATGTAGTCTTCACAGATACGCAGTATTTT
>TRBV10-3|TRBJ2-7|-|-
CAMRDAVSYEQYF
TGTGCCATGAGGGACGCCGTTTCCTACGAGCAGTACTTC
>TRBV6-6|TRBJ2-7|TRBD1|-
CASSYLGLRGGDEQYF
TGTGCCAGCAGTTACTTGGGTCTCAGAGGGGGCGACGAGCAGTACTTC
>TRBV27|TRBJ2-5|TRBD1|-
CASSLTGGEETQYF
TGTGCCAGCAGTCTAACAGGGGGCGAGGAGACCCAGTACTTC
>TRBV14|TRBJ2-3|TRBD2|-
CASSQLAGGTDTQYF
TGTGCCAGCAGCCAACTAGCGGGGGGCACAGATACGCAGTATTTT
>TRBV7-2|TRBJ2-5|-|-
CASSLASGSGWEQYF
TGTGCCAGCAGCTTAGCCAGTGGCTCTGGGTGGGAGCAGTACTTC
>TRBV7-2|TRBJ1-4|-|-
CASSYASGVAEKLFF
TGTGCCAGCAGTTATGCGTCCGGGGTGGCTGAAAAACTGTTTTTT
>TRBV11-2|TRBJ1-1|-|-
CASSSRRGEAFF
TGTGCCAGCAGCTCAAGGCGGGGCGAAGCTTTCTTT
>TRBV27|TRBJ2-7|TRBD1|-
CASSMTGKYYEQYF
TGTGCCAGCAGTATGACAGGGAAATACTACGAGCAGTACTTC
>TRBV2|TRBJ1-5|-|few
CASSAGVSNQPQHF
TGTGCCAGCAGCGCCGGGGTTAGCAATCAGCCCCAGCATTTT
>TRBV2|TRBJ2-5|-|-
CASYEGRSQYF
TGTGCCAGCTACGAGGGAAGGTCCCAGTACTTC
>TRBV15|TRBJ2-7|TRBD2|-
CATSRGLAGALEQYF
TGTGCCACCAGCAGAGGACTAGCGGGAGCTCTCGAGCAGTACTTC
>TRBV12-5|TRBJ2-5|-|many
CASGQGFGQETQYF
TGTGCTAGTGGTCAAGGGTTCGGTCAAGAGACCCAGTACTTC
>TRBV28|TRBJ2-7|TRBD2|-
CASSPPFGGRASHEQYF
TGTGCCAGCAGTCCTCCTTTTGGCGGGAGGGCCTCTCACGAGCAGTACTTC
>TRBV7-2|TRBJ2-5|-|few
CASSLLSNLAVRVRYF
TGTGCCAGCAGCTTACTTAGTAACTTGGCGGTGCGGGTTAGGTACTTC
>TRBV18|TRBJ2-7|-|-
CASAIRPEGSYEQYF
TGTGCCAGCGCAATTCGGCCGGAGGGGTCCTACGAGCAGTACTTC